These 27 T cell receptor beta chains were all obtained from the same sample, sequenced in a study of T cell responses to AZD1222 COVID-19 vaccine (dated by TCRdb to the early 2020s). The sample's time point, from its label and the paper: about 28 days (+/-7) after the second vaccine dose. Library construction relied on the immunoSEQ multiplex PCR assay. TCRdb stores this immuneACCESS table with in-frame sequences only. Part of the clones is absent; in the studies checked, under half of the shortfall reflects unresolved V genes, and no reason is known for the rest. This sample holds more than 150,000 clones; 94% were observed only once. The ten largest clones capture about 1.5% of the sample. The sample was peripheral blood, taken 28 days after the second AZD1222 dose. The receptors were gathered from an adult who received the AZD1222 COVID-19 vaccine.

This chain links TRBV7-2 with TRBJ1-1; TRBD1 matches 8 bases. This CDR3 has 13 residues. Trimming at V came to 1 base and at J to 11 bases, leaving 6 bases not matched to a gene. The germline CDR1 and CDR2 sequences are SGHTA and FQGNSA. CDR3 loop: CASSLVMQGAAFF. CDR3 coding DNA: TGTGCCAGCAGCTTAGTTATGCAGGGGGCGGCTTTCTTT. The full variable domain, rest sourced from reference TRBV7-2 and TRBJ1-1, is GAGVSQSPSNKVTEKGKDVELRCDPISGHTALYWYRQSLGQGLEFLIYFQGNSAPDKSGLPSDRFSAERTGGSVSTLTIQRTQQEDSAVYLCASSLVMQGAAFFGQGTRLTVV.

This chain joins TRBV5-1 and TRBJ1-4; no definite D call. The CDR3 is made up of 14 amino acids. Between the trimmed V and J ends, which lost 6 bases and 8 bases, there was a span of 17 bases. Germline V lookup: CDR1 SGHRS, CDR2 YFSETQ. The CDR3 nucleotides are TGCGCCAGCACCCAACACGGCAGAGGAGAAAAACTGTTTTTT. Its protein is CASTQHGRGEKLFF.

The genes are TRBV4-3 and TRBJ2-7; 10 bases are shared with TRBD2. The CDR3 is 18 residues long. Looked up from germline, CDR1 is LGHNA and CDR2 is YSLEER. Trimming cost V 0 bases and J 6 bases; bases outside gene matches: 14. The CDR3 region has the DNA TGCGCCAGCAGCCAAGATATTGGGCTAGCGGGGGTCCCCACCGAGCAGTACTTC. This gives the protein CASSQDIGLAGVPTEQYF.

This clone was observed a handful of times. This chain joins TRBV6-5 and TRBJ1-6; 11 nucleotides match TRBD1. The V segment lost 4 bases and the J segment 10 bases; nucleotides outside the gene matches: 6. This CDR3 region has 15 residues. Germline V CDR1 and CDR2: MNHEY, SVGAGI. CDR3 in amino acids: CASSSRDRGKSPLHF. CDR3 DNA: TGTGCCAGCAGTTCCCGGGACAGGGGGAAATCACCCCTCCACTTT.

This clone has just a few counts. This chain links TRBV7-9 with TRBJ1-2; TRBD1 is a possible D gene (5 bases). Looked up from germline, CDR1 is SEHNR and CDR2 is FQNEAQ (reference sequence). This CDR3 region has 16 residues. Trimming removed 1 base at V and 8 bases at J, with 20 bases between. The CDR3 DNA reads as TGTGCCAGCAGCTTAGGAGTGTCAGGCCGTCCAGGGGGCTACACCTTC. It codes for CASSLGVSGRPGGYTF.

This chain joins TRBV9 and TRBJ1-1; 9 bases are a match to TRBD1. Looked up from germline, CDR1 is SGDLS and CDR2 is YYNGEE. Trimming removed 3 bases from V and 7 bases from J; junction bases left unmatched: 10. The CDR3 is 15 amino acids. CDR3 region: CASSGRQGGFGEAFF. Here the CDR3 DNA reads TGTGCCAGCAGCGGCCGACAGGGGGGGTTTGGTGAAGCTTTCTTT.

The chain employs TRBV27 and TRBJ2-1, with D hard to call. This CDR3 region has 13 residues. The germline CDR1 and CDR2 sequences are MNHEY and SMNVEV (reference sequence). Deletions cut 7 bases from V and 6 bases from J, with 13 bases between. DNA of the CDR3: TGTGCCAGCAAAGAAAGAATGGGCAATGAGCAGTTCTTC. This translates into CASKERMGNEQFF.

This rearrangement joins TRBV14 to TRBJ1-2; D is unclear. The CDR3 spans 14 residues. Looked up from germline, CDR1 is SGHDN and CDR2 is FVKESK. The V and J ends lost 2 bases and 1 base respectively, with 8 bases between them. The CDR3 loop reads CASSQSAGNYGYTF. CDR3 DNA sequence: TGTGCCAGCAGCCAATCAGCCGGTAACTATGGCTACACCTTC.

V is TRBV7-8 and J is TRBJ2-1, with 8 bases fitting TRBD1. Trimming at V came to 1 base and at J to 15 bases, leaving 11 bases not matched to a gene. The CDR3 is 14 residues long. The germline V gene has CDR1 SGHVS and CDR2 FQNEAQ. CDR3 amino acids: CASSLEGLRTGSFF. The CDR3 region has the DNA TGTGCCAGCAGCTTAGAGGGGTTGCGGACAGGGTCGTTCTTC.

The V gene is TRBV10-3, the J gene TRBJ1-1; no clear D gene. The CDR3 is 14 residues long. Deletions cut 0 bases from V and 3 bases from J, with 8 bases between. The germline CDR1 and CDR2 sequences are ENHRY and SYGVKD. This CDR3 is CAISESVGYTEAFF. The CDR3 DNA is TGTGCCATCAGTGAGTCAGTGGGTTACACTGAAGCTTTCTTT.

The chain joins TRBV19 to TRBJ1-1; no firm D call. V was pared by 3 bases and J by 1 base, with 6 bases between. CDR1 is LNHDA, CDR2 SQIVND, per germline (reference sequence). This CDR3 is 13 amino acids long. The CDR3 spells CASSMGKNTEAFF. As DNA, the CDR3 is TGTGCCAGTAGTATGGGGAAGAACACTGAAGCTTTCTTT.

V and J are TRBV29-1 and TRBJ1-1; D call uncertain. Germline V gives CDR1 SQVTM, CDR2 ANQGSEA. This CDR3 has 18 residues. The V end lost 2 bases, the J end lost 2 bases, and 24 bases lay between the germline ends. The CDR3 loop reads CSVELRDAFGRLNTEAFF. CDR3 sequence (DNA): TGCAGCGTTGAATTGAGAGACGCTTTTGGGAGACTAAACACTGAAGCTTTCTTT.

The CDR3 protein is CASIKFGHSNQPQHF. CDR3 DNA: TGTGCCAGCATCAAATTCGGCCATAGCAATCAGCCCCAGCATTTT. This chain links TRBV28 with TRBJ1-5; D not resolved. Trimming removed 7 bases at V and 0 bases at J, with 13 bases between. CDR1 is MDHEN, CDR2 SYDVKM, per germline. The CDR3 extends over 15 amino acids.

This chain links TRBV7-8 with TRBJ1-1; the match to TRBD1 covers 9 bases. Germline V lookup: CDR1 SGHVS, CDR2 FQNEAQ. The CDR3 spans 16 residues. V was clipped by 5 bases and J by 3 bases; unmatched bases: 10. The chain's CDR3 is CASSAPGTGMHTEAFF. CDR3 DNA sequence: TGTGCCAGCAGCGCACCCGGGACAGGGATGCACACTGAAGCTTTCTTT.

This sequence joins TRBV28 and TRBJ2-1; no clear D gene. From germline, CDR1 is MDHEN and CDR2 SYDVKM. This CDR3 is built from 12 residues. Between the trimmed V and J ends, which lost 4 bases and 8 bases, there was a span of 9 bases. The CDR3 loop is CASSSGFHEQFF. The CDR3 DNA is TGTGCCAGCAGTTCCGGCTTCCATGAGCAGTTCTTC.

This rearrangement joins TRBV24-1 to TRBJ2-6, with TRBD1 identical over 7 bases. After removal of 4 bases from V and 8 bases from J, the junction contained 7 bases not matched to a gene. In germline, CDR1 is KGHDR, CDR2 SFDVKD. The CDR3 is made up of 15 amino acids. The chain's CDR3 is CATSDTGQVPNVLTF. The CDR3 DNA is TGTGCCACCAGTGACACAGGACAGGTCCCCAACGTCCTGACTTTC.

The rearrangement links TRBV24-1 to TRBJ2-7; 9 bases map to TRBD1. The J segment lost 5 bases and the V segment lost 9 bases, leaving 4 bases of the junction unmatched. CDR3 length: 12 residues. Germline CDR1 is KGHDR and CDR2 is SFDVKD. The CDR3 bases are TGTGCCACCGGGGACAGGGACCACGAGCAGTACTTC. Amino acid sequence: CATGDRDHEQYF.

The rearrangement uses TRBV2 and TRBJ1-4; D remains ambiguous. V lost 6 bases to trimming and J lost 8 bases, with 7 bases between them. CDR1 is SNHLY, CDR2 FYNNEI, per germline. This CDR3 is 11 amino acids long. The CDR3 bases are TGTGCCAGCAGCCTCCGGGAAAAACTGTTTTTT. It codes for CASSLREKLFF.

V and J are TRBV9 and TRBJ2-7; D is possibly TRBD1 or TRBD2 (7 bases each). The germline CDR1 and CDR2 sequences are SGDLS and YYNGEE. The CDR3 has 15 residues. V gave up 0 bases and J gave up 3 bases, with 13 bases separating them. The CDR3 region has the DNA TGTGCCAGCAGCGTAGGGGCAGGGGGGGTCTACGAGCAGTACTTC. Residues: CASSVGAGGVYEQYF.

V gene TRBV3-1 (or the pseudogene TRBV3-2) combines with J gene TRBJ2-1; the D gene could be TRBD1 or TRBD2 (5 bases each). CDR3 length equals 16 residues. CDR1 and CDR2 from the germline V gene are LGHDT and YNNKEL (reference sequence). The V end was cut by 4 bases, the J end by 5 bases, with 18 bases between. The CDR3 loop is CASSPNRWESDNEQFF. CDR3 nucleotide sequence: TGTGCCAGCAGCCCTAACAGGTGGGAGTCGGACAATGAGCAGTTCTTC.

The J gene is TRBJ2-6, the V gene TRBV5-1; D remains ambiguous. CDR3 length equals 16 residues. V gave up 3 bases and J gave up 0 bases, with 10 bases separating them. Germline CDR1 and CDR2: SGHRS and YFSETQ. Here the CDR3 reads CASSSTISSGANVLTF. CDR3 nucleotide sequence: TGCGCCAGCAGCTCTACAATCAGCTCTGGGGCCAACGTCCTGACTTTC.

This rearrangement joins TRBV3-1 (or the pseudogene TRBV3-2) to TRBJ1-5; a possible D gene is TRBD1 (5 bases). Germline V lookup: CDR1 LGHDT, CDR2 YNNKEL (reference sequence). Trimming took 0 bases from V and 0 from J, leaving 24 bases between them. This CDR3 contains 21 residues. Written as DNA, the CDR3 is TGTGCCAGCAGCCAAGATGCCCGGGGAGGGACCAACAATTATAGCAATCAGCCCCAGCATTTT. Amino acids: CASSQDARGGTNNYSNQPQHF.

The chain employs TRBV7-2 and TRBJ1-1; D is ambiguous. The V gene's germline CDR1 is SGHTA and CDR2 FQGNSA. V lost 8 bases to trimming and J lost 3 bases, with 13 bases between them. The CDR3 sequence is 13 residues long. CDR3 protein: CASQKDGYTEAFF. In DNA, the CDR3 is TGTGCCAGCCAGAAAGACGGATACACTGAAGCTTTCTTT.

The chain recombines TRBV7-3 with TRBJ2-2; 11 positions agree with TRBD1. Germline CDR1 reads SGHTA; CDR2 reads FQGTGA. Trimming at V came to 1 base and at J to 5 bases, leaving 6 bases not matched to a gene. The CDR3 covers 17 residues. CDR3 nucleotides: TGTGCCAGCAGCTTAAACTCCGGGACAGGGGGTACCGGGGAGCTGTTTTTT. Translating gives CASSLNSGTGGTGELFF.

The rearrangement joins TRBV19 to TRBJ1-4, with a possible D match to TRBD1 (6 bases). The CDR3 has 14 residues. Trimming removed 4 bases at V and 5 bases at J, with 11 bases between. Germline V gene sequence: CDR1 LNHDA, CDR2 SQIVND (reference sequence). The CDR3 nucleotides read TGTGCCAGTAGTAGGGGACAATTAAATGAAAAACTGTTTTTT. As protein: CASSRGQLNEKLFF.

The chain combines TRBV10-1 with TRBJ2-7; 10 nucleotides match TRBD1. This CDR3 has 16 residues. The ends lost 5 bases at V and 8 bases at J; junction bases unmatched: 15. Germline lookup yields CDR1 WNHNN and CDR2 SYGVQD (reference sequence). The CDR3 reads CASSLTGGVEFGKQYF. For the CDR3, the DNA is TGCGCCAGCAGTCTGACAGGGGGCGTCGAATTTGGGAAGCAGTACTTC.

J is TRBJ2-3 and V is TRBV4-3; 8 bases match TRBD2. Germline-derived CDR1 and CDR2 are LGHNA and YSLEER. The CDR3 runs 18 residues. Trimming took 1 base from V and 2 from J; bases not matched to a gene: 11. CDR3 sequence reads: CASSQVVVTGGITDTQYF. Written as DNA, the CDR3 is TGCGCCAGCAGCCAAGTAGTGGTAACGGGGGGGATCACAGATACGCAGTATTTT.